The 23 T cell receptor beta chains presented below share a single source sample, sequenced in a study of T cells after yellow fever vaccination. TCRdb analysed the 5' RACE reads with MiXCR anew, one entry per CDR3 protein. The sample holds about 310,000 distinct CDR3 sequences, around 3.6% seen once. The specimen comprised PBMCs, sampled on the day of the yellow fever booster vaccination. The receptors stem from a man aged 18 to 29 who received the YFV17D yellow fever vaccine.

The chain uses TRBV6-2 or TRBV6-3 and TRBJ1-4; D not certain. Germline values: CDR1 MNHEY, CDR2 SVGEGT. Between the trimmed V and J ends, which lost 7 bases and 0 bases, there was a span of 15 bases. The CDR3 loop spans 16 amino acids. CDR3 bases: TGTGCCAGCACCCTAAGGAATGGTGCAACTAATGAAAAACTGTTTTTT. It codes for CASTLRNGATNEKLFF.

The chain links TRBV4-3 to TRBJ2-1, with D perhaps matching TRBD1 or TRBD2 (5 bases each). Looked up from germline, CDR1 is LGHNA and CDR2 is YSLEER. Deletions cut 0 bases from V and 0 bases from J, with 12 bases between. The CDR3 is 17 amino acids. The CDR3 loop reads CASSQDRGWSSYNEQFF. The CDR3 DNA sequence: TGCGCCAGCAGCCAAGATCGGGGCTGGAGCTCCTACAATGAGCAGTTCTTC.

V is TRBV3-1 and J is TRBJ2-3; 15 bases align to TRBD2. Looked up from germline, CDR1 is LGHDT and CDR2 is YNNKEL (reference sequence). The length of the CDR3 is 18 residues. V trimming: 1 base; J trimming: 0 bases; junction bases outside the gene matches: 2. CDR3 amino acids: CASSQGGTSGGSTDTQYF. Here the CDR3 DNA reads TGTGCCAGCAGCCAAGGCGGGACTAGCGGGGGGAGCACAGATACGCAGTATTTT.

This clonotype was seen a handful of times. CDR3 region: CASSLSWEKLFF. The CDR3 DNA follows: TGTGCCAGCAGCCTGTCCTGGGAAAAACTGTTTTTT. The chain employs TRBV12-3 or TRBV12-4 and TRBJ1-4; D gene unclear. There are 12 residues in the CDR3. The germline V and J ends were trimmed by 6 bases and 8 bases, with 10 bases remaining between them.

This clonotype turned up a few times. The chain carries TRBV19 and TRBJ2-1, with 13 positions matching TRBD2. V shed 5 bases and J 4 bases; nucleotides not matched to a gene: 5. Germline-derived CDR1 and CDR2 are LNHDA and SQIVND (reference sequence). The CDR3 has 16 residues. DNA of the CDR3: TGTGCCAGTAGTTCAGGACTAGCGGGGGAGTACAATGAGCAGTTCTTC. Its translation: CASSSGLAGEYNEQFF.

A few counts support this clonotype. The chain recombines TRBV27 with TRBJ2-1; D is perhaps TRBD1 (6 bases). Germline V gene data show CDR1 as MNHEY and CDR2 as SMNVEV (reference sequence). With 8 bases removed from V and 13 bases from J, the gap between germline ends came to 18 bases. The CDR3 is 12 residues long. The CDR3 bases are TGTGCCAGCGGACGACAGGCCGGGTCTCAGTTCTTC. Protein product: CASGRQAGSQFF.

The chain employs TRBV7-2 and TRBJ2-1; TRBD2 aligns across 10 bases. V shed 4 bases and J 5 bases; nucleotides not matched to a gene: 8. The CDR3 spans 16 residues. CDR1 and CDR2 from the germline V gene are SGHTA and FQGNSA. DNA of the CDR3: TGTGCCAGCAGCTCCACAAGCGGGGGGGGAAACAATGAGCAGTTCTTC. Residues: CASSSTSGGGNNEQFF.

The V gene is TRBV20-1, the J gene TRBJ2-1; 10 bases line up with TRBD2. The V and J ends lost 0 bases and 4 bases, in that order; junction bases with no gene match: 15. The germline V gene has CDR1 DFQATT and CDR2 SNEGSKA (reference sequence). CDR3 length: 19 amino acids. This CDR3 is CSARDLYGSGGTPYNEQFF. The CDR3 DNA is TGCAGTGCTAGAGATCTTTATGGTAGCGGGGGGACCCCTTACAATGAGCAGTTCTTC.

The CDR3 sequence: CASSIPPGRGTGAMDYQPQHF. CDR3 in DNA: TGTGCCAGTAGTATACCCCCCGGTCGGGGGACAGGTGCTATGGACTATCAGCCCCAGCATTTT. The chain employs TRBV19 and TRBJ1-5; 8 nucleotides line up with TRBD1. From germline, CDR1 is LNHDA and CDR2 SQIVND (reference sequence). V shed 2 bases and J 5 bases; nucleotides not matched to a gene: 23. The CDR3 is 21 residues long.

This clonotype was counted a few times. The chain couples TRBV6-6 to TRBJ1-5, with TRBD1 as a possible D gene (6 bases). There are 15 residues in the CDR3. Germline CDR1 is MNHNY and CDR2 is SVGAGI (reference sequence). V lost 2 bases to trimming and J lost 3 bases, with 11 bases between them. The chain's CDR3 is CASSYDDRNNQPQHF. The CDR3 DNA sequence: TGTGCCAGCAGTTACGATGACAGGAACAATCAGCCCCAGCATTTT.

The chain combines TRBV19 with TRBJ2-5; 9 bases line up with TRBD2. This CDR3 comprises 16 residues. CDR1 and CDR2 (germline): LNHDA, SQIVND (reference sequence). After removal of 5 bases from V and 5 bases from J, the junction contained 12 bases not matched to a gene. CDR3: CASSSVAGARRETQYF. The CDR3 nucleotides are TGTGCCAGTAGTTCTGTAGCGGGGGCCCGTCGGGAGACCCAGTACTTC.

At least ten counts were recorded for this clonotype. This sequence joins TRBV6-1 and TRBJ2-1, with 7 bases that match TRBD1. With 6 bases clipped from V and 6 bases from J, the junction kept 8 bases outside the gene matches. Germline-derived CDR1 and CDR2 are MNHNS and SASEGT. This CDR3 has 14 residues. The DNA for the CDR3 is TGTGCCAGCAGGGAAAGGGGGCGCGTCAATGAGCAGTTCTTC. Translated: CASRERGRVNEQFF.

This clonotype has ten or more counts. The chain is built from TRBV28 and TRBJ2-7; 8 nucleotides agree with TRBD1. Germline trimming cut 5 bases from V and 3 bases from J; bases unmatched to any gene: 9. Looked up from germline, CDR1 is MDHEN and CDR2 is SYDVKM. The CDR3 runs to 15 residues. CDR3 coding DNA: TGTGCCAGCAGTCCCGGCCCAGGGGGCAACTACGAGCAGTACGTC. As protein: CASSPGPGGNYEQYV.

This clonotype was observed a few times. The V call is TRBV24-1, the J call TRBJ2-2, with D possibly called TRBD1 or TRBD2 (5 bases each). Between the trimmed V and J ends, which lost 2 bases and 1 base, there was a span of 10 bases. In germline, CDR1 is KGHDR, CDR2 SFDVKD. The CDR3 spans 16 residues. The CDR3 sequence: CATSDSGRRNTGELFF. Written as DNA, the CDR3 is TGTGCCACCAGTGATTCGGGACGCCGGAACACCGGGGAGCTGTTTTTT.

This clonotype was counted many times. This chain connects TRBV7-8 to TRBJ2-2, with a weak D call TRBD1 (5 bases). The V gene lost 5 bases and the J gene lost 4 bases, with 11 bases spanning the gap. The CDR3 runs 14 residues. Germline assignment: CDR1 SGHVS and CDR2 FQNEAQ. The CDR3 region is CASSPRVRTGELFF. The CDR3 coding sequence is TGTGCCAGCAGCCCCAGGGTCCGCACCGGGGAGCTGTTTTTT.

This clonotype has only a few counts. This chain joins TRBV5-4 and TRBJ2-4; D is unresolved. V was pared by 3 bases and J by 1 base, with 11 bases between. The germline V gene encodes CDR1 SGHNT and CDR2 YYREEE (reference sequence). This CDR3 spans 15 amino acids. In DNA form, the CDR3 reads TGTGCCAGCAGCTCCTACCTGGGTGCCAAAAACATTCAGTACTTC. Amino acid sequence: CASSSYLGAKNIQYF.

This clonotype has just a few counts. The rearrangement links TRBV7-2 to TRBJ1-6; 9 nucleotides line up with TRBD1. This CDR3 has 16 amino acids. The germline V gene has CDR1 SGHTA and CDR2 FQGNSA. V shed 5 bases, J shed 10 bases, and the junction held 12 bases outside the gene matches. Written as DNA, the CDR3 is TGTGCCAGCAGCCTGAGAAGGGACAGGGAAGGATCACCCCTCCACTTT. Residues: CASSLRRDREGSPLHF.

V usage is TRBV20-1 and J usage is TRBJ2-3; TRBD1 matches 9 bases. The V gene's germline CDR1 is DFQATT and CDR2 SNEGSKA (reference sequence). Germline trimming cut 3 bases from V and 4 bases from J; bases unmatched to any gene: 2. This CDR3 region has 13 residues. DNA of the CDR3: TGCAGTGCTAGGGGACAGGGATCAGATACGCAGTATTTT. It codes for CSARGQGSDTQYF.

The rearrangement links TRBV13 to TRBJ2-4; no clear D gene. In germline, CDR1 is PRHDT, CDR2 FYEKMQ (reference sequence). Trimming removed 2 bases at V and 10 bases at J, with 15 bases between. This CDR3 is 14 amino acids long. The chain's CDR3 is CASSLQHHDGIQYF. In DNA form, the CDR3 reads TGTGCCAGCAGCTTACAACATCATGATGGGATTCAGTACTTC.

This chain joins TRBV5-4 and TRBJ2-2; D is uncertain. The germline V and J ends were trimmed by 1 base and 2 bases, with 6 bases remaining between them. The V gene's germline CDR1 is SGHNT and CDR2 YYREEE (reference sequence). The length of the CDR3 is 14 residues. In DNA form, the CDR3 reads TGTGCCAGCAGCTTGTGGTCTAACACCGGGGAGCTGTTTTTT. Its protein is CASSLWSNTGELFF.

This clonotype was seen repeatedly, ten times or more. V gene TRBV27 combines with J gene TRBJ2-1, with 8 nucleotides matching TRBD1. V was clipped by 8 bases and J by 2 bases; unmatched bases: 5. Per the germline V gene, CDR1 is MNHEY and CDR2 is SMNVEV (reference sequence). CDR3 length: 14 amino acids. In DNA, the CDR3 is TGTGCCAGCTGGGGACAGGCGCCCTACAATGAGCAGTTCTTC. Its protein is CASWGQAPYNEQFF.

In this sample, this clonotype turned up many times. The rearrangement joins TRBV27 to TRBJ2-7; the match to TRBD1 covers 7 bases. V shed 6 bases and J 4 bases; nucleotides not matched to a gene: 15. Germline assignment: CDR1 MNHEY and CDR2 SMNVEV (reference sequence). The CDR3 covers 16 residues. In DNA form, the CDR3 reads TGTGCCAGCAGCAAAACTCTTGACAGGGATAATTACGAGCAGTACTTC. It translates to CASSKTLDRDNYEQYF.

This clonotype was counted between two and nine times. This chain joins TRBV10-1 and TRBJ1-1; D gene ambiguous. Germline values: CDR1 WNHNN, CDR2 SYGVQD (reference sequence). V lost 8 bases, J lost 2 bases, and 12 bases lay in between. CDR3 size: 13 residues. The CDR3: CASSSARNTEAFF. In nucleotides, the CDR3 is TGCGCCAGCTCCTCGGCACGAAACACTGAAGCTTTCTTT.